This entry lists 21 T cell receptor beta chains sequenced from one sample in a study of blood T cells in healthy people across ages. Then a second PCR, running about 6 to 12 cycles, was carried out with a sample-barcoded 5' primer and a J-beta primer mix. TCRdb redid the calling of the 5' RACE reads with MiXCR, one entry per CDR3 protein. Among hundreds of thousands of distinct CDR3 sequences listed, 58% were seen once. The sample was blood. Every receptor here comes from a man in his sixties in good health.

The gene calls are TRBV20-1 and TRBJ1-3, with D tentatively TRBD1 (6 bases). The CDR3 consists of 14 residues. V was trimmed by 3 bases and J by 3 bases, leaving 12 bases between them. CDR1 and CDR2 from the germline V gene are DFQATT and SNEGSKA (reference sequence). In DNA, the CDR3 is TGCAGTGCTAGTCCCAGGGGTGTTGGAAACACCATATATTTT. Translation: CSASPRGVGNTIYF.

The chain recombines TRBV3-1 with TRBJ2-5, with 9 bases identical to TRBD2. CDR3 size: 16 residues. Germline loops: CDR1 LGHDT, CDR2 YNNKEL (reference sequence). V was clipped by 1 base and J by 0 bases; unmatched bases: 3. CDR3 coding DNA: TGTGCCAGCAGCCAAGGACTAGCGGAGAACCAAGAGACCCAGTACTTC. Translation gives CASSQGLAENQETQYF.

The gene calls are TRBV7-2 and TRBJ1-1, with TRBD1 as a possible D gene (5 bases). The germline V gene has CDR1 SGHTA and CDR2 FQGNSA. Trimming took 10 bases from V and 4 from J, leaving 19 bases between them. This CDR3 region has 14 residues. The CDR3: CANGVGGMATEAFF. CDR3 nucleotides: TGTGCCAACGGGGTTGGGGGGATGGCCACTGAAGCTTTCTTT.

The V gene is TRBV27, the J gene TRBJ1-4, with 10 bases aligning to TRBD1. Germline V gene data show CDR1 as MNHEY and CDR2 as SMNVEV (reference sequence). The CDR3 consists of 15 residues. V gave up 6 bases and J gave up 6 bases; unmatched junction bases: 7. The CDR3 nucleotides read TGTGCCAGCAGGCAACCCGGGACAGGGGATGAAAAACTGTTTTTT. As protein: CASRQPGTGDEKLFF.

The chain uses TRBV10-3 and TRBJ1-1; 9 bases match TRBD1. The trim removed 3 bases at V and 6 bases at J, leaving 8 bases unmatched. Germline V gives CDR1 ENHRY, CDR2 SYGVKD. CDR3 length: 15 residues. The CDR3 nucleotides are TGTGCCATCAGTGACCGGGACAGGGAGGGACCTGAAGCTTTCTTT. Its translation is CAISDRDREGPEAFF.

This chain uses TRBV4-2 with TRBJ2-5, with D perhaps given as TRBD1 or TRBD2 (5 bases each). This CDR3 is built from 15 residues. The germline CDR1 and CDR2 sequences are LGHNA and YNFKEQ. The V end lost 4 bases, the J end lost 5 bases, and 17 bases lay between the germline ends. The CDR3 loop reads CASSPLGAGTETQYF. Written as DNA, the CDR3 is TGTGCCAGCAGCCCTCTTGGGGCGGGTACGGAGACCCAGTACTTC.

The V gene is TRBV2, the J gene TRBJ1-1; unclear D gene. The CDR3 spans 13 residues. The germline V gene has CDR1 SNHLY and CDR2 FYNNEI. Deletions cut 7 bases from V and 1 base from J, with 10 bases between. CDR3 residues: CASIRETNTEAFF. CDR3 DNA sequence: TGTGCCAGCATTAGGGAAACGAACACTGAAGCTTTCTTT.

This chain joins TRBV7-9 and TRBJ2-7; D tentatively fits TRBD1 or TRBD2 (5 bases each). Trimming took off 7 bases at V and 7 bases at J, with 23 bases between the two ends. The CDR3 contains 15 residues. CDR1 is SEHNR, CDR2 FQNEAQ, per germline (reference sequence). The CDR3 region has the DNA TGTGCCAGCAAACATTCGGGGCTGGGAAACAATGAGCAGTACTTC. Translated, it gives CASKHSGLGNNEQYF.

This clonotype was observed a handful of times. DNA for the CDR3: TGCAGTGCAACTACGGGACATGATGAAGCTTTCTTT. It specifies CSATTGHDEAFF. The rearrangement links TRBV20-1 to TRBJ1-1; D might be TRBD1 (6 bases). CDR3 length equals 12 residues. Germline loops: CDR1 DFQATT, CDR2 SNEGSKA (reference sequence). Trimming removed 6 bases at V and 7 bases at J, with 15 bases between.

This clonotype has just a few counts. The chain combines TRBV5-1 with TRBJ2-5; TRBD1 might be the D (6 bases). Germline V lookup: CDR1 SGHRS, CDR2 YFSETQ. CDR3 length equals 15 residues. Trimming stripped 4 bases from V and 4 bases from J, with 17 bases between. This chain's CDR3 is CASSGDIGGGETQYF. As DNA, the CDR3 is TGCGCCAGCAGCGGGGACATCGGAGGCGGAGAGACCCAGTACTTC.

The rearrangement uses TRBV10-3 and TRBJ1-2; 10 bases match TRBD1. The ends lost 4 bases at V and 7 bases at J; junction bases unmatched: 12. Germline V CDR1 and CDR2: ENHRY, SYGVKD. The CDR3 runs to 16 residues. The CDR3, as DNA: TGTGCCATCAGTGGGGACCGACAGGGGGCAATGGGTGGCTACACCTTC. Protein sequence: CAISGDRQGAMGGYTF.

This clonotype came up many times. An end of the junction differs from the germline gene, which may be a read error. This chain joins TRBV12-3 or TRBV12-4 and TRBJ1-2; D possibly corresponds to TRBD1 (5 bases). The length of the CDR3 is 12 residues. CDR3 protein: CASSFDSYGYTF. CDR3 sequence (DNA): TGCGCCAGCAGCTTCGACAGCTATGGCTACACCTTC.

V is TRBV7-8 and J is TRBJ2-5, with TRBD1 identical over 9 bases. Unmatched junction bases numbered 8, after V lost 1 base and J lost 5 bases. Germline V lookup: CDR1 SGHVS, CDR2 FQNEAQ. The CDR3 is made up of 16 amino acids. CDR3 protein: CASSLVGQGSGETQYF. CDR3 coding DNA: TGTGCCAGCAGCTTAGTAGGACAGGGGAGTGGTGAGACCCAGTACTTC.

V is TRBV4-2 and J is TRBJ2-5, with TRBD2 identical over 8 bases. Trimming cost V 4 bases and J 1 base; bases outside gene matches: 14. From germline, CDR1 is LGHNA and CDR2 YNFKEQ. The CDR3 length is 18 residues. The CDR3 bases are TGTGCCAGCAGCCCTAACCTGGGGCGGGGGGTACTCCAAGAGACCCAGTACTTC. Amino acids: CASSPNLGRGVLQETQYF.

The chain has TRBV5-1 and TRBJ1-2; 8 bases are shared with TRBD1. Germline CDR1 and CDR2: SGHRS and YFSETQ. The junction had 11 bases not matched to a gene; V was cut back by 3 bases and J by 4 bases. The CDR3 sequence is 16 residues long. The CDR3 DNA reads TGCGCCAGCAGCTCCCGACAGGGGACTGGGGGCTATGGCTACACCTTC. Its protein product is CASSSRQGTGGYGYTF.

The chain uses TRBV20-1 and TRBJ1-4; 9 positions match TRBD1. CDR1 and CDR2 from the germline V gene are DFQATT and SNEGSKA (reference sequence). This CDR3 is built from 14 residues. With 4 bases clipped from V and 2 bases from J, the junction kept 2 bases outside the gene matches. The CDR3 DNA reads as TGCAGTGCTAAACAGGGGGCGACTAATGAAAAACTGTTTTTT. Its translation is CSAKQGATNEKLFF.

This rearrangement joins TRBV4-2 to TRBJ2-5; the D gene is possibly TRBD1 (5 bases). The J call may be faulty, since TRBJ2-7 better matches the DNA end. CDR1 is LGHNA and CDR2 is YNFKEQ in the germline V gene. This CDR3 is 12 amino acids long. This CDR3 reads CASSQQGNEQYF. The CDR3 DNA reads TGTGCCAGCAGCCAACAGGGCAACGAGCAGTACTTC.

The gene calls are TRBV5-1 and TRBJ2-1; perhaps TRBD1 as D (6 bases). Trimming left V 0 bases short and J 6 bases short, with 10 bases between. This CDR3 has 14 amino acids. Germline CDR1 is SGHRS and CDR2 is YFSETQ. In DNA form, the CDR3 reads TGCGCCAGCAGCTTGGCTGACAGGAGCAATGAGCAGTTCTTC. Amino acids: CASSLADRSNEQFF.

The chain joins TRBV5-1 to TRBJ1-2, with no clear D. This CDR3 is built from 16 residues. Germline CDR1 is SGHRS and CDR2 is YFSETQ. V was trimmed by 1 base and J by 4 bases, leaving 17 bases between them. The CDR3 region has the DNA TGCGCCAGCAGCTTGAACCAGGAAGGACGCGGCTATGGCTACACCTTC. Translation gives CASSLNQEGRGYGYTF. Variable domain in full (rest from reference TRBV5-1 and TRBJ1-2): KAGVTQTPRYLIKTRGQQVTLSCSPISGHRSVSWYQQTPGQGLQFLFEYFSETQRNKGNFPGRFSGRQFSNSRSEMNVSTLELGDSALYLCASSLNQEGRGYGYTFGSGTRLTVV.

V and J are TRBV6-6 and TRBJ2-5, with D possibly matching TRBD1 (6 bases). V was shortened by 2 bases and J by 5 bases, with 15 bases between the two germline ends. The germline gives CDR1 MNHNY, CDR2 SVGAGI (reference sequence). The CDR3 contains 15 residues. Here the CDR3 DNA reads TGTGCCAGCAGTTACCCCGCACAGGGACGGGAGACCCAGTACTTC. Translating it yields CASSYPAQGRETQYF.

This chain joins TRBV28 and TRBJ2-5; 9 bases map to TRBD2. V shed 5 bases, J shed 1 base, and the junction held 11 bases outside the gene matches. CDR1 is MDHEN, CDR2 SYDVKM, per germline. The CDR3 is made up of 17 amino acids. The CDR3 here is CASSKGGLAGSQETQYF. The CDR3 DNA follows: TGTGCCAGCAGTAAAGGCGGGCTAGCGGGGAGCCAAGAGACCCAGTACTTC. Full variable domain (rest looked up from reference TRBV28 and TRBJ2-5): DVKVTQSSRYLVKRTGEKVFLECVQDMDHENMFWYRQDPGLGLRLIYFSYDVKMKEKGDIPEGYSVSREKKERFSLILESASTNQTSMYLCASSKGGLAGSQETQYFGPGTRLLVL.